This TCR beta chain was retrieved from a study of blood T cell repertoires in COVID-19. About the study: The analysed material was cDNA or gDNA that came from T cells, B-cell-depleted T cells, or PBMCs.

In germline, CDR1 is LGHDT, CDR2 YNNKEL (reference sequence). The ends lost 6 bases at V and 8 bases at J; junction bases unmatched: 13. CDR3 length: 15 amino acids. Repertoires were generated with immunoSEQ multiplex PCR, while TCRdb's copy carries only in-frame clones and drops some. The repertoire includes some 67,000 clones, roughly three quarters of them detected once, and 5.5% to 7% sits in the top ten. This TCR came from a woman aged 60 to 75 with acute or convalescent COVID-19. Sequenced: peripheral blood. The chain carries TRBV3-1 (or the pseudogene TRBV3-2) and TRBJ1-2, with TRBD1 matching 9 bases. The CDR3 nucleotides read TGTGCCAGCAGTCTGACAGGGGGTAGTCTAGACGGCTACACCTTC. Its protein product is CASSLTGGSLDGYTF.